This TCR beta chain was sequenced for a study of blood T cell repertoires in COVID-19 (dated by TCRdb to 2018 to 2021). For context, the study as a whole: Samples from collaborators originated in the United States, Italy and Spain and spanned both the acute and convalescent phases of COVID-19. Samples were obtained from the ongoing ImmuneRACE study (first 160 participants) and from 1,254 subjects provided by 6 global collaborators. The dataset comprised deeply sampled blood TCRbeta repertoires from subjects exposed to, actively infected with, or recovered from COVID-19. The repertoires were released in a freely available public database intended as a resource for research on the immune response to SARS-CoV-2. The material from the prospective study consisted of cDNA or gDNA derived from T cells, B-cell-depleted T cells, or PBMCs. Where HLA class I and class II types were available, the types were taken from metadata supplied by the sample provider, not from assay-based typing. A de-identified subject ID, COVID-19 status, age in years and sex were almost always included in the sample metadata. Summary of the overall study and its limitations: Clinical and demographic metadata were provided uncurated, with the amount varying by source and participant.

TCRbeta CDR3 regions were amplified from genomic DNA by means of the immunoSEQ Assay, a bias-controlled multiplex PCR. As for the original processing: The number of nucleated cells in each sample was estimated by amplification of reference gene primers within the assay. To quantify the absolute abundance of each unique TCRbeta CDR3 rearrangement, sequence reads were collapsed and filtered. For each sample, productive Simpson clonality was calculated as the square root of Simpson's diversity index across productive rearrangements. TCRdb took over this immuneACCESS table, retaining in-frame rearrangements with V and J assigned. Such tables are incomplete; in checked studies, under half of the missing clones stem from an unresolved V gene, and the remainder is unexplained. The V and J calls and clone size come from that table; D and trimming were worked out from the DNA. This sample lists more than 400,000 clones; roughly 88% were detected once. The ten largest account for about 0.57% of the sample.

At the junction V is shortened by 3 bases and J by 9 bases, with 12 bases in between. From the cysteine through the phenylalanine, the CDR3 covers 13 amino acids. CDR3 DNA only is kept here, 39 bases in frame from base 1. For CDR1 and CDR2, the germline V gene (reference sequence) lists LNHDA and SQIVND. Participants in the prospective study were aged roughly 18 to 100 years, lived in 20 to 30 United States geographic areas, and enrolled through a virtual design. In the prospective study, participants were assigned to cohorts based on the clinical history participants reported in a screening survey and a study questionnaire. Recovered participants in ImmuneRACE Cohort 3 were defined by two consecutive negative NP/OP PCR tests, clearance by a healthcare professional, or resolution of symptoms. In the prospective study, mobile phlebotomists collected whole blood, serum and a nasopharyngeal or oropharyngeal swab from each participant. Participants in the prospective study had the option to provide additional blood draws and questionnaires over a roughly two-month period. Blood samples from the prospective study were shipped frozen or at room temperature prior to DNA extraction.

In regard to this clone: The clone's antigen remains unknown. The input lacks base qualities; no much larger clone sits a single base away.

The clonotype comes from a man aged 18 to 29 who had recovered from COVID-19. Rearrangement joined TRBV19 to TRBJ2-1; TRBD2 could be the D gene, as 6 bases match. Sequencing was done on a sample of PBMCs or T cells enriched from blood (not recorded which). The CDR3 amino acid sequence is: CASSMIMGGEQFF. The nucleotide sequence reads TGTGCCAGTAGTATGATCATGGGGGGTGAGCAGTTCTTC.